Following are 20 T cell receptor beta chains from one sample sequenced in a study of control samples from healthy donors and cancer patients. Here immunoSEQ multiplex PCR was the method, and the copy in TCRdb shows in-frame clones only, minus some. The sample records under 150,000 clones, around nine tenths being singletons. Sequencing input: blood. The receptors were gathered from a woman in her 70s in good health.

About this clone: One end of the junction is discordant with germline, which a read error may explain. V and J are TRBV4-3 and TRBJ1-6, with 11 bases that match TRBD1. Germline V gene sequence: CDR1 LGHNA, CDR2 YSLEER. CDR3 size: 15 residues. CDR3 coding DNA: TGCCCCAGCAGCCAAGGACAGGGGGCATGGTCACCCCTCCCCTTT. It encodes CPSSQGQGAWSPLPF.

J is TRBJ2-1 and V is TRBV9; 16 bases match TRBD2. Germline V CDR1 and CDR2: SGDLS, YYNGEE. The CDR3 extends over 17 amino acids. V dropped 3 bases and J dropped 7; count of bases not matched to a gene: 7. The CDR3 region has the DNA TGTGCCAGCAGCGCGGGACTAGCGGGGGGGCCATGGAATGAGCAGTTCTTC. The encoded protein is CASSAGLAGGPWNEQFF.

This clone was seen only once. The rearrangement joins TRBV23-1 to TRBJ1-3; 8 bases fit TRBD1. TRBV23-1 belongs to the ORF category, with a function that is uncertain. The CDR3 contains 18 residues. V lost 8 bases to trimming and J lost 0 bases; unmatched junction nucleotides: 15. CDR3 sequence reads: CASSSSSGTGDSGNTIYF. As DNA, the CDR3 is TGCGCCAGCTCCTCTTCGAGCGGGACAGGTGACTCTGGAAACACCATATATTTT.

The chain joins TRBV24-1 to TRBJ2-2; D perhaps matches TRBD2 (5 bases). Germline CDR1 is KGHDR and CDR2 is SFDVKD. V was pared by 1 base and J by 4 bases, with 12 bases between. The CDR3 length is 16 residues. Here the CDR3 reads CATSDFAAGVTGELFF. CDR3 nucleotide sequence: TGTGCCACCAGTGATTTTGCTGCGGGTGTCACCGGGGAGCTGTTTTTT.

The V and J genes are TRBV5-5 and TRBJ2-1; D may be TRBD1 or TRBD2 (5 bases each). Trimming removed 1 base at V and 6 bases at J, with 11 bases between. This CDR3 spans 14 amino acids. Germline-derived CDR1 and CDR2 are SGHKS and YYEKEE (reference sequence). The CDR3 is CASSLTGLPNEQFF. The CDR3 DNA is TGTGCCAGCAGCTTGACGGGGCTCCCCAATGAGCAGTTCTTC.

The J gene is TRBJ1-1, the V gene TRBV7-9, with D perhaps matching TRBD1 (5 bases). Germline values: CDR1 SEHNR, CDR2 FQNEAQ (reference sequence). V was shortened by 1 base and J by 8 bases, with 8 bases between the two germline ends. CDR3 length equals 12 residues. CDR3 residues: CASSLDWTEAFF. The DNA for the CDR3 is TGTGCCAGCAGCTTAGACTGGACAGAAGCTTTCTTT.

The chain couples TRBV29-1 to TRBJ2-7; TRBD2 aligns across 9 bases. Looked up from germline, CDR1 is SQVTM and CDR2 is ANQGSEA. Trimming removed 4 bases from V and 2 bases from J; junction bases left unmatched: 9. This CDR3 is 15 amino acids long. The chain's CDR3 is CSVVKLAGITYEQYF. CDR3 sequence (DNA): TGCAGCGTTGTTAAGCTAGCGGGAATAACCTACGAGCAGTACTTC.

The rearrangement uses TRBV28 and TRBJ1-5, with TRBD1 matching 7 bases. V shed 2 bases, J shed 4 bases, and the junction held 8 bases outside the gene matches. From germline, CDR1 is MDHEN and CDR2 SYDVKM. The CDR3 is 16 residues long. The CDR3, as DNA: TGTGCCAGCAGTTTAATAAGGACAGGTCTAAATCAGCCCCAGCATTTT. Translated, it gives CASSLIRTGLNQPQHF.

The gene calls are TRBV19 and TRBJ1-2; 7 nucleotides agree with TRBD1. Germline V CDR1 and CDR2: LNHDA, SQIVND (reference sequence). J was trimmed by 7 bases and V by 6 bases; bases with no gene match: 11. The length of the CDR3 is 14 residues. The CDR3 loop is CASRLGRGFGGYTF. The CDR3 coding sequence is TGTGCCAGTAGGCTGGGCAGGGGGTTTGGTGGCTACACCTTC.

In the case of this clone: The junction departs from germline at one end; a sequencing error may be responsible. The V call is TRBV6-1, the J call TRBJ1-4, with no clear D. CDR1 is MNHNS and CDR2 is SASEGT in the germline V gene. The CDR3 is 14 residues long. CDR3 loop: CASREDAFPEKLFF. In nucleotides, the CDR3 is TGTGCCAGCAGGGAAGACGCCTTCCCTGAAAAACTGTTTTTT.

The count of this clone is one. The genes are TRBV9 and TRBJ2-3, with D possibly being TRBD1 (6 bases). V was shortened by 4 bases and J by 2 bases, with 14 bases between the two germline ends. Germline V CDR1 and CDR2: SGDLS, YYNGEE. The CDR3 loop spans 15 amino acids. The CDR3 coding sequence is TGTGCCAGCAGCTCAGGACAGACTCACACAGATACGCAGTATTTT. Residues: CASSSGQTHTDTQYF. Full variable domain (missing parts from reference TRBV9 and TRBJ2-3): DSGVTQTPKHLITATGQRVTLRCSPRSGDLSVYWYQQSLDQGLQFLIQYYNGEERAKGNILERFSAQQFPDLHSELNLSSLELGDSALYFCASSSGQTHTDTQYFGPGTRLTVL.

V is TRBV10-1 and J is TRBJ2-3, with D unresolved. Trimming took 2 bases from V and 2 from J, leaving 8 bases between them. CDR1 and CDR2 from the germline V gene are WNHNN and SYGVQD (reference sequence). The CDR3 has 14 residues. Written as DNA, the CDR3 is TGCGCCAGCAGTGAGACTATGTCCACAGATACGCAGTATTTT. Its protein is CASSETMSTDTQYF.

V gene TRBV10-1 combines with J gene TRBJ2-7, with TRBD2 identical over 7 bases. The germline gives CDR1 WNHNN, CDR2 SYGVQD (reference sequence). The junction had 14 bases not matched to a gene; V was cut back by 10 bases and J by 2 bases. This CDR3 spans 15 amino acids. The CDR3 loop reads CANEGGPLEPYEQYF. The CDR3 coding sequence is TGCGCCAACGAGGGAGGGCCACTGGAGCCCTACGAGCAGTACTTC.

The V gene is TRBV5-8, the J gene TRBJ1-4, with no clear D. The CDR3 loop spans 13 amino acids. V shed 4 bases and J shed 8 bases, with 12 bases lying between them. Germline V gives CDR1 SGHTS, CDR2 YDEGEE. The CDR3 DNA sequence: TGTGCCAGCAGCCCAGAGCCCGGGGAAAAACTGTTTTTT. Its translation: CASSPEPGEKLFF.

The rearrangement links TRBV19 to TRBJ1-1; D ambiguous. Germline V gene lookup returns CDR1 LNHDA and CDR2 SQIVND (reference sequence). V gave up 3 bases and J gave up 1 base, with 9 bases separating them. CDR3 length: 14 residues. DNA of the CDR3: TGTGCCAGTAGTATCTGGCACAGGAACACTGAAGCTTTCTTT. Translated, it gives CASSIWHRNTEAFF.

The chain joins TRBV19 to TRBJ2-3; D tentatively reads TRBD1 or TRBD2 (5 bases each). V was pared by 6 bases and J by 1 base, with 14 bases between. Germline lookup yields CDR1 LNHDA and CDR2 SQIVND (reference sequence). CDR3 length: 15 residues. CDR3 sequence: CASRARGRGTDTQYF. For the CDR3, the DNA is TGTGCCAGTAGAGCTCGGGGCCGAGGCACAGATACGCAGTATTTT.

The chain couples TRBV20-1 to TRBJ1-2; possible D gene TRBD1, 6 bases. CDR3 length: 11 residues. From germline, CDR1 is DFQATT and CDR2 SNEGSKA (reference sequence). The CDR3 reads CSATGPYGYTF. CDR3 nucleotide sequence: TGCAGCGCAACAGGGCCGTATGGCTACACCTTC.

This sequence joins TRBV4-3 and TRBJ1-2; 11 nucleotides align to TRBD1. The germline V gene encodes CDR1 LGHNA and CDR2 YSLEER. Trimming cost V 0 bases and J 5 bases; bases outside gene matches: 5. CDR3 length: 16 residues. CDR3 residues: CASSQDFGDRGYGYTF. CDR3 nucleotide sequence: TGCGCCAGCAGCCAAGATTTCGGGGACAGGGGGTATGGCTACACCTTC.

V usage is TRBV3-1 (or the pseudogene TRBV3-2) and J usage is TRBJ1-5; no clear D gene. Deletions cut 6 bases from V and 2 bases from J, with 8 bases between. Per germline, CDR1 LGHDT and CDR2 YNNKEL (reference sequence). The CDR3 is 13 amino acids. CDR3 nucleotides: TGTGCCAGCAGGCGAGAGTGCAATCAGCCCCAGCATTTT. It codes for CASRRECNQPQHF.

In nucleotides, the CDR3 is TGTGCCAGCAGCGTAGGACTAGCGGGGGTTGATGAGACCCAGTACTTC. Its protein is CASSVGLAGVDETQYF. This rearrangement joins TRBV9 to TRBJ2-5; 12 nucleotides agree with TRBD2. Looked up from germline, CDR1 is SGDLS and CDR2 is YYNGEE. Trimming took 0 bases from V and 5 from J; bases not matched to a gene: 5. CDR3 length: 16 amino acids.